These T cell receptor beta chains were read from a single sample in a study of shared clonotypes between healthy human individuals. Produced via immunoSEQ multiplex PCR; TCRdb's table is partial and in-frame only. The sample holds hundreds of thousands of clones, around 72% seen once. Input material: memory CD4+ T cells sorted from blood. These receptors were collected from a woman aged 25 to 39 in good health. Both conserved end residues are part of each CDR3. A D gene is named only where the DNA matches it firmly. The size entry is marked missing in some rows and otherwise reads once, few, many or a size class.

abundance,j_gene,v_gene,d_gene,CDR3aa,CDR3nt
once,TRBJ1-2,TRBV6-1,NA,CASPAGAGDYGYTF,TGTGCCAGCCCCGCGGGGGCAGGCGACTATGGCTACACCTTC
NA,TRBJ2-1,TRBV18,TRBD1,CASSPRGGQGLSEQFF,TGTGCCAGCTCCCCCCGAGGCGGACAGGGGTTGAGTGAGCAGTTCTTC
once,TRBJ2-1,TRBV18,NA,CASTRRTDYNEQFF,TGTGCCAGCACGCGACGGACAGATTACAATGAGCAGTTCTTC
NA,TRBJ2-7,TRBV29-1,NA,CSVVGLSYEQYF,TGCAGCGTTGTAGGACTATCCTACGAGCAGTACTTC
NA,TRBJ1-4,TRBV7-6,NA,CASSENSGRTNEKLFF,TGTGCCAGCAGCGAAAATTCAGGGAGAACTAATGAAAAACTGTTTTTT
few,TRBJ2-7,TRBV25-1,TRBD1,CASSEGQGSYEQYF,TGTGCCAGCAGTGAGGGACAGGGCTCCTACGAGCAGTACTTC
NA,TRBJ2-7,TRBV14,TRBD1,CASSLTGGTYEQYF,TGTGCCAGCAGCCTGACAGGGGGGACCTACGAGCAGTACTTC
NA,TRBJ2-7,TRBV27,NA,CASTPYEQYF,TGTGCCAGCACTCCCTACGAGCAGTACTTC
NA,TRBJ1-1,TRBV7-2,NA,CASSLVSGAMGAEAFF,TGTGCCAGCAGCTTAGTCTCTGGGGCCATGGGCGCTGAAGCTTTCTTT
many,TRBJ2-5,TRBV2,TRBD1,CASCRTGGGETQYF,TGTGCCAGTTGTAGGACAGGGGGCGGAGAGACCCAGTACTTC
NA,TRBJ2-3,TRBV5-1,TRBD1,CASSLGQGASTDTQYF,TGCGCCAGCAGCCTGGGACAGGGAGCATCCACAGATACGCAGTATTTT
once,TRBJ1-3,TRBV5-1,NA,CASRGPGDTIYF,TGCGCCAGTCGAGGGCCTGGAGACACCATATATTTT
NA,TRBJ2-1,TRBV6-5,NA,CASSRDLYNEQFF,TGTGCCAGCAGTCGGGACTTATACAATGAGCAGTTCTTC
NA,TRBJ2-5,TRBV11-2,NA,CASSIHILPGDQETQYF,TGTGCCAGCAGCATCCATATACTTCCCGGGGACCAAGAGACCCAGTACTTC
NA,TRBJ2-7,TRBV19,TRBD1,CASSGGTGLDEQYF,TGTGCCAGTAGTGGCGGGACAGGACTCGACGAGCAGTACTTC
NA,TRBJ2-3,TRBV5-1,TRBD2,CASSLGGTSGVTDTQYF,TGCGCCAGCAGCTTGGGCGGGACTAGCGGGGTCACAGATACGCAGTATTTT
NA,TRBJ1-4,TRBV19,NA,CASRSQGLSNEKLFF,TGTGCCAGTAGGTCCCAGGGTCTGTCTAATGAAAAACTGTTTTTT
NA,TRBJ2-1,TRBV14,NA,CASSQDFGRGEQFF,TGTGCCAGCAGCCAAGACTTCGGTCGAGGTGAGCAGTTCTTC
few,TRBJ2-1,TRBV5-1,NA,CASSLASGSYNEQFF,TGCGCCAGCAGCTTGGCATCCGGATCCTACAATGAGCAGTTCTTC
once,TRBJ2-2,TRBV14,NA,CASSQQGLFANTGELFF,TGTGCCAGCAGCCAACAGGGCCTCTTCGCGAACACCGGGGAGCTGTTTTTT
few,TRBJ2-7,TRBV5-5,NA,CASSFMGDSYEQYF,TGTGCCAGCAGCTTTATGGGCGACTCCTACGAGCAGTACTTC
NA,TRBJ2-2,TRBV11-1,TRBD1,CASSLALGEGGSGELFF,TGTGCCAGCAGCTTAGCGCTGGGAGAAGGGGGCTCCGGGGAGCTGTTTTTT